This T cell receptor (beta chain) was retrieved from a study of blood T cell repertoires in COVID-19. Libraries were prepared by immunoSEQ multiplex PCR; TCRdb keeps only in-frame clonotypes and omits some of them. The data show some 200,000 clones, around 73% seen once. There are 13 residues in the CDR3. Per germline, CDR1 MNHEY and CDR2 SVGAGI. Trimming cost V 2 bases and J 6 bases, with 10 bases left between them. The receptor comes from a woman aged 45 to 65 who had recovered from COVID-19. V usage is TRBV6-5 and J usage is TRBJ1-1; no firm D call. Specimen: PBMCs or T cells enriched from blood (not recorded which). The CDR3 DNA is TGTGCCAGCAGTTACGGAGGGAGGGCTGAAGCTTTCTTT. This codes for CASSYGGRAEAFF.